These 2 T cell receptor beta chains were all obtained from the same sample, sequenced in a study of blood T cell repertoires in COVID-19. Profiling relied on immunoSEQ multiplex PCR, and the TCRdb table lists in-frame clones only, not all of them. The sample lists roughly 79,000 clones; 80% were seen once. The material sequenced was peripheral blood. These TCRs come from a man in his sixties with active or convalescent COVID-19.

This clone was detected only once. The V gene is TRBV24-1, the J gene TRBJ2-3; D possibly corresponds to TRBD1 (6 bases). The CDR3 contains 19 residues. From germline, CDR1 is KGHDR and CDR2 SFDVKD. V dropped 3 bases and J dropped 1 base, with 22 bases sitting between them. The CDR3 region is CATSDPQASPGAGTDTQYF. The CDR3 bases are TGTGCCACCAGTGATCCCCAGGCATCCCCAGGGGCAGGCACAGATACGCAGTATTTT.

J is TRBJ1-5 and V is TRBV7-9; a weak D match, TRBD1 (5 bases). The length of the CDR3 is 16 residues. Trimming shortened V by 5 bases and J by 0 bases, and 14 bases separated the two germline ends. CDR1 is SEHNR and CDR2 is FQNEAQ in the germline V gene (reference sequence). The DNA of the CDR3 is TGTGCCAGCAGCACTACAGGTGACATTAGCAATCAGCCCCAGCATTTT. Its translation is CASSTTGDISNQPQHF.